The 11 T cell receptor beta chains below all came from one sample that was sequenced in a study of CD8+CD57+ T cells in acquired aplastic anemia. Sequenced patients had shown CD8+CD57+ cell expansion by flow cytometry. TCR beta VDJ combinations and CDR3 sequences were profiled from genomic DNA. TCRdb reprocessed the reads via MiXCR and lists one record per CDR3 protein. The sample has roughly 180,000 distinct CDR3 sequences; more than 60% are singletons. Sequenced sample: sorted CD4+, CD8+, or CD8+CD57+ T cells (not recorded which) from PBMCs. The receptors here all came from a human donor with aplastic anemia.

In regard to this clonotype: The junction differs from germline at one of its ends, possibly a read error. This rearrangement joins TRBV5-1 to TRBJ2-5; either TRBD1 or TRBD2 may supply D (5 bases each). In germline, CDR1 is SGHRS, CDR2 YFSETQ. This CDR3 is built from 16 residues. CDR3 bases: TGTGCCAGCAGTTCCCCCCCCGGGACCAATCTGGAGACCCAGTACTTC. This gives the protein CASSSPPGTNLETQYF. Full variable domain (outside the CDR3, taken from reference TRBV5-1 and TRBJ2-5): KAGVTQTPRYLIKTRGQQVTLSCSPISGHRSVSWYQQTPGQGLQFLFEYFSETQRNKGNFPGRFSGRQFSNSRSEMNVSTLELGDSALYLCASSSPPGTNLETQYFGPGTRLLVL.

This clonotype appeared a few times. The chain combines TRBV18 with TRBJ2-1; D is unresolved. V lost 3 bases and J 4 bases, leaving 1 base between the germline ends. The CDR3 extends over 11 amino acids. Germline CDR1 and CDR2: KGHSH and LQKENI. As DNA, the CDR3 is TGTGCCAGCTCACCGTACAATGAGCAGTTCTTC. The encoded protein is CASSPYNEQFF.

This clonotype occurred many times. The chain carries TRBV19 and TRBJ1-6; D call uncertain. CDR3 length: 13 residues. Per the germline V gene, CDR1 is LNHDA and CDR2 is SQIVND (reference sequence). V lost 1 base, J lost 6 bases, and 4 bases lay in between. As DNA, the CDR3 is TGTGCCAGTAGTATAGGGACTAATTCACCCCTCCACTTT. Protein product: CASSIGTNSPLHF.

CDR3 region: CASSTDRGTGELFF. CDR3 DNA: TGTGCCAGTAGTACCGACAGGGGGACCGGGGAGCTGTTTTTT. This chain links TRBV19 with TRBJ2-2; 9 nucleotides match TRBD1. The ends lost 4 bases at V and 5 bases at J; junction bases unmatched: 2. The CDR3 is 14 amino acids. Germline V gives CDR1 LNHDA, CDR2 SQIVND (reference sequence).

The chain recombines TRBV19 with TRBJ2-2; a possible D gene is TRBD2 (6 bases). The germline V gene has CDR1 LNHDA and CDR2 SQIVND (reference sequence). Trimming removed 3 bases from V and 7 bases from J, with 9 bases in between. The CDR3 totals 13 residues. The CDR3 here is CASSIMGGGELFF. CDR3 DNA sequence: TGTGCCAGTAGTATTATGGGGGGCGGGGAGCTGTTTTTT.

Points on this clonotype: The conserved final phenylalanine or tryptophan is absent from the CDR3, which likely points to a read error. The chain employs TRBV9 and TRBJ1-1, with a possible D match to TRBD1 (6 bases). The CDR3 is 15 residues long. Trimming left V 3 bases short and J 3 bases short, with 15 bases between. CDR1 and CDR2 (germline): SGDLS, YYNGEE. CDR3 loop: CASSAGDNKDTEAFL. The CDR3 DNA reads as TGTGCCAGCAGCGCGGGGGACAACAAGGACACTGAAGCTTTCCTT.

The V and J genes are TRBV7-4 and TRBJ2-3; 10 bases align to TRBD2. CDR1 and CDR2 (germline): SGHVT, SQSDAQ. The trim removed 6 bases at V and 2 bases at J, leaving 8 bases unmatched. CDR3 size: 16 residues. DNA of the CDR3: TGTGCCAGCAGAGACGGACTAGCGGAACTCACAGATACGCAGTATTTT. The encoded protein is CASRDGLAELTDTQYF.

This clonotype was counted many times. This chain links TRBV12-3 or TRBV12-4 with TRBJ1-5; unclear D gene. The CDR3 runs 12 residues. Trimming left V 2 bases short and J 8 bases short, with 7 bases between. The chain's CDR3 is CASSLSFEPQHF. DNA of the CDR3: TGTGCCAGCAGTTTAAGCTTCGAGCCCCAGCATTTT.

This clonotype was seen repeatedly, ten times or more. The chain uses TRBV14 and TRBJ1-2; 12 bases agree with TRBD1. There are 14 residues in the CDR3. Germline loops: CDR1 SGHDN, CDR2 FVKESK. V lost 4 bases, J lost 7 bases, and 4 bases stayed unmatched. The CDR3 loop is CASSPGTGGFGYTF. CDR3 bases: TGTGCCAGCAGCCCCGGGACAGGGGGCTTTGGCTACACCTTC.

Comment on this clonotype: The CDR3 does not end in the conserved phenylalanine or tryptophan, so this is likely a read error. V and J are TRBV19 and TRBJ2-5; D possibly matches TRBD1 or TRBD2 (5 bases each). The V gene's germline CDR1 is LNHDA and CDR2 SQIVND (reference sequence). The CDR3 is 14 amino acids. CDR3 loop: CASSPSGDQEAQYS. Here the CDR3 DNA reads TGTGCCAGTAGTCCATCCGGGGACCAAGAGGCCCAGTACTCC.

This clonotype turned up a few times. The rearrangement uses TRBV10-3 and TRBJ2-7; D might be TRBD2 (6 bases). Germline V gene lookup returns CDR1 ENHRY and CDR2 SYGVKD. Between the trimmed V and J ends, which lost 5 bases and 0 bases, there was a span of 11 bases. The CDR3 covers 14 residues. CDR3 nucleotides: TGTGCCATCAGTCCCGGGGGACGCTCCTACGAGCAGTACTTC. Its protein product is CAISPGGRSYEQYF.